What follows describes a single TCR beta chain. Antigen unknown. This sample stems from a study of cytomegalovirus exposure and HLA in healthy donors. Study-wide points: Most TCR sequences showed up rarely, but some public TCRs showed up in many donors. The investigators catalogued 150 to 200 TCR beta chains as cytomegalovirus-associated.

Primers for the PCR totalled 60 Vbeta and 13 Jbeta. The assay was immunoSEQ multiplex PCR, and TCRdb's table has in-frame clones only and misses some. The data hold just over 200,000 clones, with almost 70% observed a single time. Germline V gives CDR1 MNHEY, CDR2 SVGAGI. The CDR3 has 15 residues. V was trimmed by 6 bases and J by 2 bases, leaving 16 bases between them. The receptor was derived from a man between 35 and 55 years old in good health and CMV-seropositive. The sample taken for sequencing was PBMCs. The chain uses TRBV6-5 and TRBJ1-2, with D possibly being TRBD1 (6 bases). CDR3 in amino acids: CASSRTDRSNYGYTF. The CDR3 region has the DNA TGTGCCAGCAGCAGAACTGACAGGAGCAACTATGGCTACACCTTC.